The 2 T cell receptor beta chains reported below all come from one sample, sequenced in a study of CXCR3-negative and CXCR3-positive naive CD8 T cells. Their recognized antigens are unknown. Whole-study findings and limits: TRB CDR3 hydrophobicity was greater in CXCR3-positive naive cells than in CXCR3-negative naive cells.

Libraries were UMI-labeled 5' RACE TRB cDNA. TCRdb re-analyzed the 5' RACE reads; it lists each CDR3 protein once, without DNA. Here the sample table reports some 150,000 distinct CDR3 sequences. The sample was naive CXCR3+ CD8+ T cells from blood. Subset defined: CD45RO-CCR7+CD27+CD95- naive CD8+ T cells expressing CXCR3 (TNR3+). The receptors shown here come from a human donor in good health. Some clones in this sample may be carry-over from other donors' samples.

This chain links TRBV10-3 with TRBJ2-2; the TCRdb D gene call, TRBD1, has no DNA to confirm it. This CDR3 is 12 amino acids long. Germline V gives CDR1 ENHRY, CDR2 SYGVKD. The CDR3 here is CAVTGGSGELFF.

This sequence joins TRBV2 and TRBJ2-6. CDR1 SNHLY and CDR2 FYNNEI come from the germline V gene. The CDR3 runs to 19 residues. The CDR3 sequence is CASSQLAWGDSSGANVLTF.